This TCR beta chain was sequenced for a study of T cell responses to AZD1222 COVID-19 vaccine. The study, taken as a whole, reports: Compared with day 0, the breadth and depth of the Spike-specific TCR repertoire rose significantly after two doses of AZD1222.

Only in-frame clones appear in the TCRdb table, and some are missing; sequencing was by immunoSEQ multiplex PCR. The sample consists of roughly 70,000 clones, approximately 85% of them appearing once. A remark on this clone: What it binds is unknown.

V lost 1 base to trimming and J lost 2 bases; unmatched junction nucleotides: 3. The CDR3 extends over 15 amino acids. Per germline, CDR1 SGHTA and CDR2 FQGNSA. The TCR comes from an adult in good health. The chain joins TRBV7-2 to TRBJ2-3; 7 bases fit TRBD2. This specimen consisted of peripheral blood, obtained on day 0 of AZD1222 vaccination. This CDR3 is CASSLVAGVTDTQYF. In nucleotides, the CDR3 is TGTGCCAGCAGCTTAGTTGCGGGGGTCACAGATACGCAGTATTTT. Looking up the rest from reference TRBV7-2 and TRBJ2-3 gives the full variable domain: GAGVSQSPSNKVTEKGKDVELRCDPISGHTALYWYRQSLGQGLEFLIYFQGNSAPDKSGLPSDRFSAERTGGSVSTLTIQRTQQEDSAVYLCASSLVAGVTDTQYFGPGTRLTVL.